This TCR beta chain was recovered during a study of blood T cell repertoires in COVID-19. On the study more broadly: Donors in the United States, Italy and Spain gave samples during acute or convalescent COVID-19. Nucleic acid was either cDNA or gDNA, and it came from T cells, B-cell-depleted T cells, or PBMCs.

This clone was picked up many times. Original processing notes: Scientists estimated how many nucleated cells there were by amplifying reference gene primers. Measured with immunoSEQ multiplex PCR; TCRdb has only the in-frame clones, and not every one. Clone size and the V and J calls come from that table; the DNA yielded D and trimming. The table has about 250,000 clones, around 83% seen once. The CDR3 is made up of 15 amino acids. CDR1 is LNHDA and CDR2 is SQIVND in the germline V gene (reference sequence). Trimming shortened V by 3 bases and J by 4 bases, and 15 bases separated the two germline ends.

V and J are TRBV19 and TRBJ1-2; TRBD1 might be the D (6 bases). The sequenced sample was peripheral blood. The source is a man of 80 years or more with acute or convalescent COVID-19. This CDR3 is CASSISPGASYGYTF. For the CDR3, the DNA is TGTGCCAGTAGTATTTCCCCAGGGGCCTCCTATGGCTACACCTTC.